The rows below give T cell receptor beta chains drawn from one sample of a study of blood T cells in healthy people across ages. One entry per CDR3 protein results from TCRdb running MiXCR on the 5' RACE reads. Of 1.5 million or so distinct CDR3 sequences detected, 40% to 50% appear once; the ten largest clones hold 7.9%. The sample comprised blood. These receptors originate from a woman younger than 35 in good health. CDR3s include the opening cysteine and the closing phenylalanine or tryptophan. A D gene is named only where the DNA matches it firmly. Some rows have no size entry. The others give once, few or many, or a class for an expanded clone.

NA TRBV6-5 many CASSYNGRPEAFF
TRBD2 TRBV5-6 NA CASSEGTSVIPPDTQYF
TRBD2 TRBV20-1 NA CSAITGLTSGASSYNEQFF
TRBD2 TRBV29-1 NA CSAGLGNSYEQYF
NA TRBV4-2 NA CASSQGVAPVPFF
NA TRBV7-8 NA CASSLGAPGPKGPDTQYF
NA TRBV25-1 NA CASSAPLGESAEQFF
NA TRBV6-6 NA CASSVPGSQETQYF
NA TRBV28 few CASTPDLEGFSGYTF
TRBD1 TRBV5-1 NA CASKIPGTGATGELFF
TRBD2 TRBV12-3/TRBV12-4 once CASSYPLGGGTDTQYF
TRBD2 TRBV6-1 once CATQLAGLSDTQYF
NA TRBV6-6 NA CASKYREYTGELFF
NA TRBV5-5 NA CASSLFRGPQETQYF
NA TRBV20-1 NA CSARSASLGSPLHF
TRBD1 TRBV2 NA CASSGVKGAITEAFF
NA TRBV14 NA CASSHGYKKQFF
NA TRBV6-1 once CASSTPRGSLGEQYF
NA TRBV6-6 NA CASSESGYTF
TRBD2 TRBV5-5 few CASSIGLAGAYEQYF
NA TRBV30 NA CASKSGISEQYF
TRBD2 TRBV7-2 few CASSLGSGSTYEQYF
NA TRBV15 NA CATSRLGGELFF
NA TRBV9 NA CAGASGVTYNEQYF
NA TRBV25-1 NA CAILFFPPYEQYF
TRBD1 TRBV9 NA CASSVQGVGYEQYF
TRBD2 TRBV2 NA CASGRLASNEQFF
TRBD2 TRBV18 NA CASSPRIASGYNEQFF
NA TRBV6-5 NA CASKSGTIYEQYF
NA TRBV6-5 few CASSPTSGQNTEAFF
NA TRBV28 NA CASSFGDMVRFRGTQYF
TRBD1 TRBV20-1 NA CSASTGGTSYGAEAFF
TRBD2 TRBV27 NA CASSVTSGYTQYF